The source of this T cell receptor beta chain is a study of pediatric ulcerative colitis. The wider study: Fewer than 10 patients showed pancolitis and two showed left-sided colitis.

Up to 500,000 reads were sequenced per sample. Generated by immunoSEQ multiplex PCR, the TCRdb table keeps only in-frame clones and is missing some. The table records 40,000 to 55,000 clones, about four fifths of them present only once. Rectal tissue came from one to two pinch biopsies taken at colonoscopy. The germline V gene has CDR1 SGHDT and CDR2 YYEEEE. Trimming cost V 3 bases and J 7 bases, with 11 bases left between them. CDR3 length: 13 amino acids. This clone has more than one count but fewer than ten. The antigen remains unidentified. Notes on the study in general: No controls had the two rectal clonotypes shared by ulcerative colitis patients. Rectal pinch biopsies may have included blood-derived T cells, especially in patients with overt colitis.

Sequenced sample: gut tissue. The clonotype was recovered from a girl between 5 and 17 years old with moderate ulcerative colitis. The chain is built from TRBV5-6 and TRBJ2-1; D call uncertain. CDR3 residues: CASSYTPWNEQFF. The CDR3 DNA is TGTGCCAGCAGCTACACCCCGTGGAATGAGCAGTTCTTC.